The 14 T cell receptor beta chains given below trace back to one sample, sequenced in a study of blood T cell repertoires in COVID-19. The assay was immunoSEQ multiplex PCR, and TCRdb's table has in-frame clones only and misses some. The data hold 250,000 or so clones, with roughly four fifths observed a single time. The sample taken for sequencing was PBMCs or T cells enriched from blood (not recorded which). The receptors originated from a man over 45 who had recovered from COVID-19.

The chain employs TRBV4-1 and TRBJ2-5; 9 nucleotides align to TRBD2. Germline V gene lookup returns CDR1 MGHRA and CDR2 YSYEKL. Losses at the gene ends were 1 base for V and 3 bases for J; bases not matched to a gene: 3. The length of the CDR3 is 15 residues. The CDR3 is CASSQVGLAKETQYF. The CDR3 coding sequence is TGCGCCAGCAGCCAAGTCGGACTAGCGAAAGAGACCCAGTACTTC.

Ten or more counts support this clone. The chain recombines TRBV24-1 with TRBJ2-3, with 12 bases identical to TRBD2. V lost 2 bases and J lost 6; bases outside the gene matches: 5. In germline, CDR1 is KGHDR, CDR2 SFDVKD. This CDR3 region has 16 residues. The CDR3 region has the DNA TGTGCCACCAGTGATTCCCTAGCGGGAGGGCTGGATACGCAGTATTTT. This translates into CATSDSLAGGLDTQYF.

The V gene is TRBV6-4, the J gene TRBJ1-1; D is perhaps TRBD1 (5 bases). Deletions cut 5 bases from V and 1 base from J, with 17 bases between. The CDR3 extends over 16 amino acids. CDR1 and CDR2 from the germline V gene are MRHNA and SNTAGT. The DNA for the CDR3 is TGTGCCAGCAGTCCTCGGGGGGGGAATAGGAACACTGAAGCTTTCTTT. Residues: CASSPRGGNRNTEAFF.

The chain carries TRBV4-1 and TRBJ1-5; D possibly corresponds to TRBD1 (5 bases). Germline V CDR1 and CDR2: MGHRA, YSYEKL. The CDR3 totals 16 residues. V was trimmed by 3 bases and J by 3 bases, leaving 15 bases between them. The CDR3 DNA follows: TGCGCCAGCAGCCAGGGGCCCCGGTCCGCCAATCAGCCCCAGCATTTT. It is translated as CASSQGPRSANQPQHF.

This chain joins TRBV29-1 and TRBJ2-7, with 10 bases matching TRBD2. This CDR3 region has 14 residues. The germline gives CDR1 SQVTM, CDR2 ANQGSEA. V shed 4 bases and J 6 bases; nucleotides not matched to a gene: 9. The CDR3 spells CSVAGLAGVTEQYF. The CDR3 coding sequence is TGCAGCGTTGCAGGGCTAGCGGGAGTAACCGAGCAGTACTTC.

The chain combines TRBV5-1 with TRBJ2-5; D is perhaps TRBD2 (6 bases). CDR3 size: 15 residues. V dropped 0 bases and J dropped 2 bases, with 11 bases sitting between them. Germline CDR1 and CDR2: SGHRS and YFSETQ. The CDR3 is CASSLVGSGQETQYF. The CDR3 DNA reads TGCGCCAGCAGCTTGGTAGGTAGCGGACAAGAGACCCAGTACTTC.

This clone occurred a few times. This chain links TRBV5-4 with TRBJ1-2; 10 bases match TRBD1. Germline CDR1 SGHNT, CDR2 YYREEE (reference sequence). The V segment lost 0 bases and the J segment 5 bases; nucleotides outside the gene matches: 4. The CDR3 covers 15 residues. Written as DNA, the CDR3 is TGTGCCAGCAGCTTGGTGGGGGACAGGGGTTATGGCTACACCTTC. This sequence encodes CASSLVGDRGYGYTF.

This clone was counted once. This sequence joins TRBV9 and TRBJ1-2; D is uncertain. V lost 4 bases to trimming and J lost 4 bases, with 5 bases between them. CDR3 length equals 11 residues. The germline gives CDR1 SGDLS, CDR2 YYNGEE. The CDR3 nucleotides read TGTGCCAGCAGCTCCAGCTATGGCTACACCTTC. Its translation is CASSSSYGYTF.

This chain joins TRBV12-3 or TRBV12-4 and TRBJ2-7; D is perhaps TRBD2 (5 bases). Trimming left V 8 bases short and J 1 base short, with 12 bases between. The CDR3 extends over 13 amino acids. CDR3 DNA sequence: TGTGCCAGCGGACTCGGACGGTCCTACGAGCAGTACTTC. This encodes CASGLGRSYEQYF.

The gene calls are TRBV18 and TRBJ2-7; 7 bases agree with TRBD2. V lost 3 bases to trimming and J lost 4 bases; unmatched junction nucleotides: 30. This CDR3 is 22 amino acids long. CDR1 and CDR2 (germline): KGHSH, LQKENI. The CDR3 coding sequence is TGTGCCAGCTCACCTCCCTTTAAGGTAGCTACACGGGCCCGGGAGGATGCGTACGAGCAGTACTTC. Translation: CASSPPFKVATRAREDAYEQYF.

CDR3 region: CASSNRGQANEKLFF. DNA for the CDR3: TGTGCCAGCAGTAACAGGGGGCAGGCTAATGAAAAACTGTTTTTT. The rearrangement links TRBV27 to TRBJ1-4, with 9 bases aligning to TRBD1. V shed 5 bases, J shed 3 bases, and the junction held 4 bases outside the gene matches. Germline V gene lookup returns CDR1 MNHEY and CDR2 SMNVEV (reference sequence). The CDR3 is 15 amino acids.

The CDR3 here is CASSVGDNNQPQHF. In nucleotides, the CDR3 is TGTGCCAGCAGCGTCGGGGACAACAATCAGCCCCAGCATTTT. The rearrangement links TRBV9 to TRBJ1-5; TRBD1 might be the D (6 bases). This CDR3 spans 14 amino acids. Trimming pared 2 bases from V and 3 bases from J, leaving 9 bases between. Per germline, CDR1 SGDLS and CDR2 YYNGEE.

Comments on this clone: Different DNA sequences within this sample yield the same CDR3. V is TRBV18 and J is TRBJ2-7; TRBD1 matches 9 bases. With V trimmed by 0 bases and J by 3 bases, 0 bases remained unmatched. The CDR3 contains 14 residues. Germline V gives CDR1 KGHSH, CDR2 LQKENI. CDR3 loop: CASSPPGQGYEQYF. Written as DNA, the CDR3 is TGTGCCAGCTCACCACCGGGACAGGGCTACGAGCAGTACTTC.

The genes are TRBV4-2 and TRBJ2-5; 7 nucleotides align to TRBD2. This CDR3 has 18 amino acids. Germline V lookup: CDR1 LGHNA, CDR2 YNFKEQ. J lost 2 bases, V lost 4 bases, and 16 bases had no gene match. CDR3: CASSLGGGGTNLQETQYF. Written as DNA, the CDR3 is TGTGCCAGCAGCCTGGGGGGGGGAGGAACAAATCTTCAAGAGACCCAGTACTTC.